The clone carrying this TCR beta chain was seen repeatedly, ten times or more. The antigen is not known. The entry originates in a study of T cell repertoires in cytomegalovirus infection. The overall study: The public TCR beta signatures pointed to both CMV infection and matching HLA type.

Trimming pared 1 base from V and 5 bases from J, leaving 9 bases between. Germline lookup yields CDR1 SGHDN and CDR2 FVKESK. This CDR3 comprises 13 residues. MiXCR, applied by TCRdb to the reads, yields one record per CDR3 protein. Among a few hundred thousand distinct CDR3 sequences listed, about a quarter were seen once. Notes on the study in general: CMV-specific HLA-C-restricted TCR beta clonotypes dominated the ex vivo response. Accumulated public TCR beta family frequency recognized individuals carrying CMV together with the relevant HLA.

The TCR sequence derives from a human donor in good health (CMV status not recorded). Some clones in this sample may be carry-over from other donors' samples. This chain uses TRBV14 with TRBJ2-7; no clear D. Material: PBMCs. The CDR3 sequence: CASSQGVRDEQYV. CDR3 nucleotides: TGTGCCAGCAGCCAAGGGGTTAGGGACGAGCAGTACGTC.